One and the same sample provided the 12 T cell receptor beta chains below, sequenced in a study of blood T cell repertoires in COVID-19. Sequencing was performed with immunoSEQ multiplex PCR; in TCRdb, only in-frame clones are kept and a portion is missing. The sample shows more than 55,000 clones, about nine tenths of them seen only once. Specimen: peripheral blood. The receptors were gathered from a human donor with active COVID-19. The donor label of this sample is uncertain.

V and J are TRBV19 and TRBJ1-1; maybe TRBD1 (6 bases). The CDR3 is 18 amino acids. V lost 4 bases and J 3 bases, leaving 24 bases between the germline ends. CDR1 LNHDA and CDR2 SQIVND come from the germline V gene (reference sequence). The DNA for the CDR3 is TGTGCCAGTAGTAGGTCCAGGGGAATGGTCTTCCCCGACACTGAAGCTTTCTTT. It yields the protein CASSRSRGMVFPDTEAFF.

The chain recombines TRBV27 with TRBJ2-7; 7 nucleotides agree with TRBD1. The CDR3 sequence is 16 residues long. The ends lost 5 bases at V and 1 base at J; junction bases unmatched: 11. CDR1 and CDR2 (germline): MNHEY, SMNVEV (reference sequence). The CDR3 DNA is TGTGCCAGCAGTGCTGTCCGGAACAGGGGATCCTACGAGCAGTACTTC. Translation: CASSAVRNRGSYEQYF.

This rearrangement joins TRBV7-2 to TRBJ1-2, with TRBD1 matching over 7 bases. The length of the CDR3 is 14 residues. V gave up 4 bases and J gave up 2 bases; unmatched junction bases: 4. Germline lookup yields CDR1 SGHTA and CDR2 FQGNSA. In nucleotides, the CDR3 is TGTGCCAGCAGCTCGCAGACAGGGAACTATGGCTACACCTTC. Its translation is CASSSQTGNYGYTF.

This clone was seen once. This chain links TRBV29-1 with TRBJ2-4; TRBD2 is a possible D gene (6 bases). Looked up from germline, CDR1 is SQVTM and CDR2 is ANQGSEA. V shed 1 base and J shed 3 bases, with 16 bases lying between them. The CDR3 covers 16 residues. The CDR3 protein is CSVEAGRIGGKNIQYF. Written as DNA, the CDR3 is TGCAGCGTTGAAGCCGGGCGGATCGGGGGCAAAAACATTCAGTACTTC.

The chain has TRBV24-1 and TRBJ1-4, with D tentatively TRBD1 (6 bases). The CDR3 runs to 15 residues. The V and J ends lost 4 bases and 7 bases respectively, with 15 bases between them. Germline V gene lookup returns CDR1 KGHDR and CDR2 SFDVKD. The CDR3 loop reads CATSDRTVLSEKLFF. Here the CDR3 DNA reads TGTGCCACCAGTGACCGGACAGTCCTCAGTGAAAAACTGTTTTTT.

This sequence joins TRBV5-6 and TRBJ2-5; 9 bases line up with TRBD1. Looked up from germline, CDR1 is SGHDT and CDR2 is YYEEEE. Trimming cost V 5 bases and J 2 bases; bases outside gene matches: 7. The CDR3 contains 15 residues. CDR3 protein: CASRPTGGYQETQYF. The CDR3 coding sequence is TGTGCCAGCAGGCCTACAGGGGGCTATCAAGAGACCCAGTACTTC.

This sequence joins TRBV3-1 (or the pseudogene TRBV3-2) and TRBJ2-7, with D possibly matching TRBD2 (6 bases). The CDR3 is 17 residues long. The germline V and J ends were trimmed by 1 base and 3 bases, with 19 bases remaining between them. Germline lookup yields CDR1 LGHDT and CDR2 YNNKEL (reference sequence). The CDR3 sequence is CASSQVSRGAVYYEQYF. The DNA of the CDR3 is TGTGCCAGCAGCCAAGTGTCGCGGGGCGCTGTTTACTACGAGCAGTACTTC.

The chain couples TRBV11-2 to TRBJ2-3; 8 positions agree with TRBD2. The CDR3 runs to 17 residues. Germline CDR1 and CDR2: SGHAT and FQNNGV. J gave up 4 bases and V 1 base, and 10 bases lay outside the gene matches. The CDR3 loop is CASSLGALGGGSDTQYF. CDR3 nucleotides: TGTGCCAGCAGCTTAGGCGCTCTCGGCGGGGGGTCAGATACGCAGTATTTT. The full variable domain, in which reference TRBV11-2 and TRBJ2-3 provide the parts outside the CDR3, is EAGVAQSPRYKIIEKRQSVAFWCNPISGHATLYWYQQILGQGPKLLIQFQNNGVVDDSQLPKDRFSAERLKGVDSTLKIQPAKLEDSAVYLCASSLGALGGGSDTQYFGPGTRLTVL.

This CDR3 is CASTPAPTTNEQFF. The CDR3 DNA sequence: TGTGCCAGCACCCCCGCCCCCACTACCAATGAGCAGTTCTTC. V usage is TRBV3-1 (or the pseudogene TRBV3-2) and J usage is TRBJ2-1; unclear D gene. The CDR3 is made up of 14 amino acids. Germline lookup yields CDR1 LGHDT and CDR2 YNNKEL (reference sequence). V was cut by 7 bases and J by 6 bases, with 16 bases left in between.

The chain joins TRBV21-1 to TRBJ2-3; the table's D call, TRBD2, has no DNA check behind it. TRBV21-1 is a pseudogene. CDR3 length equals 20 residues. The CDR3 here is CASSKMTSGESCRGTDTQYF. The CDR3 coding sequence is TGTGCCAGCAGCAAAATGACTAGCGGGGAGTCATGCCGGGGCACAGATACGCAGTATTTT.

The chain links TRBV9 to TRBJ2-4; D gene ambiguous. Germline values: CDR1 SGDLS, CDR2 YYNGEE. The CDR3 covers 18 residues. V was cut by 4 bases and J by 0 bases, with 20 bases left in between. The CDR3 here is CASSPDPDAGLAKNIQYF. CDR3 nucleotides: TGTGCCAGCAGCCCCGACCCCGACGCAGGCCTAGCCAAAAACATTCAGTACTTC.

This chain links TRBV27 with TRBJ2-7, with no clear D. The CDR3 is 12 residues long. Trimming left V 7 bases short and J 3 bases short, with 10 bases between. The germline V gene has CDR1 MNHEY and CDR2 SMNVEV (reference sequence). CDR3 sequence: CASISRNYEQYF. CDR3 nucleotide sequence: TGTGCCAGCATCTCGAGGAACTACGAGCAGTACTTC.